This T cell receptor (beta chain) came from a study of beta chain features in type 1 diabetes. Findings of the study overall: Shortening that was moderate but significant affected the TCRB CDR3s of Type 1 diabetes patients in all four CD4+ subsets.

The CDR3 is made up of 15 amino acids. V lost 3 bases, J lost 4 bases, and 14 bases lay in between. From germline, CDR1 is KGHSH and CDR2 LQKENI. Investigators reverse transcribed all isolated RNA, so they sequenced expressed TCRB transcripts. This table comes from immunoSEQ multiplex PCR, and its TCRdb copy is limited to in-frame clones, with some not included. The sample records fewer than 300,000 clones, around 21% being singletons. Remarks on this clone: Its target is not known.

This chain connects TRBV18 to TRBJ2-3; D perhaps matches TRBD2 (6 bases). The material sequenced was naive CD4+ T cells from blood. The TCR sequence derives from a woman aged 40 to 49 with type 1 diabetes. CDR3 sequence reads: CASSPMDAGSDTQYF. In nucleotides, the CDR3 is TGTGCCAGCTCACCGATGGATGCGGGGTCAGATACGCAGTATTTT.